The 5 T cell receptor beta chains reported below all come from one sample, sequenced in a study. TCRdb re-analysed the 5' RACE reads in MiXCR, keeping a single row per CDR3 protein. The table includes 9,000 or so distinct CDR3 sequences, roughly 34% detected once. Treg sorting used a CD4+CD25+CD127-/low gate. The sequenced sample was Tregs sorted from blood. The origin of the receptors is a female donor with breast cancer.

This clonotype is labeled medium-sized. This sequence joins TRBV20-1 and TRBJ2-1; D is unclear. The germline V gene has CDR1 DFQATT and CDR2 SNEGSKA (reference sequence). The CDR3 consists of 15 residues. Trimming stripped 0 bases from V and 0 bases from J, with 9 bases between. This CDR3 is CSARDPTSSYNEQFF. The CDR3 coding sequence is TGCAGTGCTAGAGATCCCACCTCCTCCTACAATGAGCAGTTCTTC.

This clonotype is medium-sized (0.01 to 0.1%) in the sample. The chain joins TRBV7-9 to TRBJ2-7; D possibly matches TRBD1 or TRBD2 (6 bases each). Per germline, CDR1 SEHNR and CDR2 FQNEAQ (reference sequence). The CDR3 has 14 residues. V was clipped by 4 bases and J by 5 bases, with 15 bases between them. The CDR3 protein is CASSSITGRHEQYF. The CDR3 DNA reads TGTGCCAGCAGCTCTATTACAGGGAGGCACGAGCAGTACTTC.

Details on this clonotype: A single base separates this from a much larger clone, so it may be a read error. The chain carries TRBV6-5 and TRBJ1-5; no clear D gene. Per germline, CDR1 MNHEY and CDR2 SVGAGI. CDR3 length equals 12 residues. The CDR3 loop is CASSYRNQHQHF. The CDR3 DNA is TGTGCCAGCAGTTACAGAAATCAGCACCAGCATTTT.

This chain joins TRBV4-1 and TRBJ2-3; D is unresolved. CDR1 is MGHRA, CDR2 YSYEKL, per germline. Trimming pared 3 bases from V and 3 bases from J, leaving 1 base between. CDR3 length: 11 amino acids. The CDR3 reads CASSQTDTQYF. The DNA for the CDR3 is TGCGCCAGCAGCCAGACAGATACGCAGTATTTT.

This chain connects TRBV18 to TRBJ1-2; TRBD1 matches 8 bases. J was trimmed by 10 bases and V by 0 bases; bases with no gene match: 7. CDR3 length: 14 amino acids. In germline, CDR1 is KGHSH, CDR2 LQKENI. The CDR3 loop is CASSPPGQGRSYTF. The CDR3 DNA reads as TGTGCCAGCTCACCACCCGGACAGGGTCGTTCCTACACCTTC.